This TCR beta chain was obtained from a study of shared clonotypes between healthy human individuals. Assay used: immunoSEQ multiplex PCR; TCRdb lists only in-frame clones, some missing. The repertoire consists of approximately 2,300,000 clones, with about nine tenths occurring once and the leading ten covering 0.37%. Note on this clone: No antigen is known for it.

Points from the study as a whole: The study generally estimated greater richness for naive than memory subsets. In contrast to clonotypes shared by all four donors, non-shared clonotypes had lower generation probabilities.

The V gene's germline CDR1 is LGHNT and CDR2 FRNRAP. The CDR3 is 15 residues long. With V trimmed by 1 base and J by 6 bases, 5 bases remained unmatched. The sequenced material came from naive CD4+ T cells from PBMCs. Subset indicated: CD45RA+ positively selected. The source of this sequence is a man aged 18 to 30 in good health. Some clones in this sample may be carry-over from other donors' samples. The chain employs TRBV12-5 and TRBJ2-1; 8 nucleotides match TRBD1. The CDR3 protein is CASGLDRGSFNEQFF. CDR3 nucleotide sequence: TGTGCTAGTGGTTTGGACAGGGGGTCGTTCAATGAGCAGTTCTTC.